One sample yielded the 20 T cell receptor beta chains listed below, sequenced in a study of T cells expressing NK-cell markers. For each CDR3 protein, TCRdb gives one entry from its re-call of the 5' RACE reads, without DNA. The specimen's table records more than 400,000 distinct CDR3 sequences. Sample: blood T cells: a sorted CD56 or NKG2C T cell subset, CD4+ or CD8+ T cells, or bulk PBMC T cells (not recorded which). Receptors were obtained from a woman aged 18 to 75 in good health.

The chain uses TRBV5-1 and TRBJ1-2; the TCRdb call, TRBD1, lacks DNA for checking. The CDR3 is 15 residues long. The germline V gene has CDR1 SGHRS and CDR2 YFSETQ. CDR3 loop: CASSLYQGGNYGYTF.

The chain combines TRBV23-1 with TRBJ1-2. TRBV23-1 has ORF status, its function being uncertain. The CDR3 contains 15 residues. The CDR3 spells CASSQSSPNTDGYTF.

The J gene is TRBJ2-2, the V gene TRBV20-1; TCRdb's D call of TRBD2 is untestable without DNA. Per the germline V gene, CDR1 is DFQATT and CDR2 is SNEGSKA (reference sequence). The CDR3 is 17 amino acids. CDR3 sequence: CSARDLAGGNSGGELFF.

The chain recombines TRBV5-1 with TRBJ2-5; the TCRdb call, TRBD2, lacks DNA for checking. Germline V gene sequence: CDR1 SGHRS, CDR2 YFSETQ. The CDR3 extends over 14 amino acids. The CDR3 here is CASSRGTIQETQYF.

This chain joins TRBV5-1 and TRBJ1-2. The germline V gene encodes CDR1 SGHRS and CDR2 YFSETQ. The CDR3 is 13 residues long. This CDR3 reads CASSAEPNYGYTF. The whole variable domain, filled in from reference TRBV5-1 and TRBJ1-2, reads KAGVTQTPRYLIKTRGQQVTLSCSPISGHRSVSWYQQTPGQGLQFLFEYFSETQRNKGNFPGRFSGRQFSNSRSEMNVSTLELGDSALYLCASSAEPNYGYTFGSGTRLTVV.

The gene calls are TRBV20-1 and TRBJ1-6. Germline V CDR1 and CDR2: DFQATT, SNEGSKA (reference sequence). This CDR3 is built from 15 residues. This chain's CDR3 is CSAIARSSYNSPLHF.

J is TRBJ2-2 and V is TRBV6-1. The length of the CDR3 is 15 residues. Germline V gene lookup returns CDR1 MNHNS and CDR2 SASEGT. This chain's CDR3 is CASSEWGSTTGELFF.

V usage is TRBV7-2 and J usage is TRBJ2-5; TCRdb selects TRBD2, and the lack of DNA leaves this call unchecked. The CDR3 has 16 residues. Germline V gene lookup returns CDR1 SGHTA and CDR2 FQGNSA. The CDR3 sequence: CASSFTGRALQETQYF.

CDR3 residues: CASSYAGTVDEKLFF. The rearrangement links TRBV5-1 to TRBJ1-4; TCRdb gives TRBD1 as the D gene, but with no DNA this cannot be confirmed. The CDR3 length is 15 residues. Germline CDR1 and CDR2: SGHRS and YFSETQ.

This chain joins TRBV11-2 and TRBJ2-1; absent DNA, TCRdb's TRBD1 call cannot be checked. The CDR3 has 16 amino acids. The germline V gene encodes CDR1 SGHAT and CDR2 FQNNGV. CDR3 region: CASSLVGAGHYNEQFF. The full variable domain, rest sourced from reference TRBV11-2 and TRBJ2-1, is EAGVAQSPRYKIIEKRQSVAFWCNPISGHATLYWYQQILGQGPKLLIQFQNNGVVDDSQLPKDRFSAERLKGVDSTLKIQPAKLEDSAVYLCASSLVGAGHYNEQFFGPGTRLTVL.

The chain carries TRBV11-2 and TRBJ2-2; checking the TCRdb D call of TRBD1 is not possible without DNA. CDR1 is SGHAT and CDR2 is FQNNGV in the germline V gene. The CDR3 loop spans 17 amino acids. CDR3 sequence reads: CASSRTGGRGNTGELFF.

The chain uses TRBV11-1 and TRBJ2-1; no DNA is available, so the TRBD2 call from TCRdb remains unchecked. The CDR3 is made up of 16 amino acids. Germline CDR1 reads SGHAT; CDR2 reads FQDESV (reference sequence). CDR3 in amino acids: CASSWTSGGGYNEQFF.

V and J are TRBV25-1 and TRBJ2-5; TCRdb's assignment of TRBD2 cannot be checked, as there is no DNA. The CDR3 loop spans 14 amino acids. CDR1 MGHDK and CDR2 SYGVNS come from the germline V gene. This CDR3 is CASSPGTVQETQYF.

The CDR3 protein is CASSRGGGETQYF. The V gene is TRBV7-3, the J gene TRBJ2-5; TCRdb indicates TRBD2, and absent DNA this call remains unverified. Germline values: CDR1 SGHTA, CDR2 FQGTGA. The CDR3 loop spans 13 amino acids.

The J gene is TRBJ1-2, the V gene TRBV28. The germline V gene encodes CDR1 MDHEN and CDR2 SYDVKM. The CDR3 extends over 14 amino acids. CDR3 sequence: CASSLIQLPYGYTF.

CDR3 loop: CASSVGGTSNYEQYF. The rearrangement joins TRBV9 to TRBJ2-7; TCRdb's D call of TRBD1 is untestable without DNA. CDR3 length equals 15 residues. Looked up from germline, CDR1 is SGDLS and CDR2 is YYNGEE.

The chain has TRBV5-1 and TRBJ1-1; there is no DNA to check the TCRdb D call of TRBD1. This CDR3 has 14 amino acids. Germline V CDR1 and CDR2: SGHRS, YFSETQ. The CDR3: CASSINRGETEAFF.

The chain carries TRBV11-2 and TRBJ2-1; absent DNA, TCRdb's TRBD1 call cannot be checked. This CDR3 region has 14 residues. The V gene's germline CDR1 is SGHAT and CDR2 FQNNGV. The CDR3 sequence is CASSSGQGHNEQFF.

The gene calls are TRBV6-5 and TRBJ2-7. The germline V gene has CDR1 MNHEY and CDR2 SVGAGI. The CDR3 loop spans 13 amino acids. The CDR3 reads CASSYSPSYEQYF.

The CDR3 region is CTSDTGWTIGYTF. The V gene is TRBV1, the J gene TRBJ1-2; the TCRdb D gene call, TRBD1, has no DNA to confirm it. TRBV1 has pseudogene status. There are 13 residues in the CDR3.